This T cell receptor (beta chain) is from a study of T cell repertoires in cytomegalovirus infection. At the level of the study: TCR beta signatures that were public indicated CMV infection and matching HLA type.

Each CDR3 protein gets one entry after TCRdb re-called the reads with MiXCR. The sample lists 200,000 to 250,000 distinct CDR3 sequences, over 20% seen once, with 18% in the top ten. V dropped 3 bases and J dropped 2 bases, with 17 bases sitting between them. The germline CDR1 and CDR2 sequences are MDHEN and SYDVKM. This CDR3 spans 16 amino acids. This clonotype was counted ten times or more. Its matching antigen is unknown. General study results and limits: Clonotypes of TCR beta that were HLA-C-restricted and CMV-specific dominated the ex vivo response. CMV carriers with the relevant HLA were identified by cumulative public TCR beta family frequency.

Sequenced sample: CD8+ T cells from PBMCs. This sequence joins TRBV28 and TRBJ2-7; D not certain. This sequence was found in a human donor in good health (CMV status not recorded). Some clones in this sample may be carry-over from other donors' samples. The DNA of the CDR3 is TGTGCCAGCAGTTTCTGGGCCCCAGCCATTCCCTACGAGCAGTACTTC. It codes for CASSFWAPAIPYEQYF.